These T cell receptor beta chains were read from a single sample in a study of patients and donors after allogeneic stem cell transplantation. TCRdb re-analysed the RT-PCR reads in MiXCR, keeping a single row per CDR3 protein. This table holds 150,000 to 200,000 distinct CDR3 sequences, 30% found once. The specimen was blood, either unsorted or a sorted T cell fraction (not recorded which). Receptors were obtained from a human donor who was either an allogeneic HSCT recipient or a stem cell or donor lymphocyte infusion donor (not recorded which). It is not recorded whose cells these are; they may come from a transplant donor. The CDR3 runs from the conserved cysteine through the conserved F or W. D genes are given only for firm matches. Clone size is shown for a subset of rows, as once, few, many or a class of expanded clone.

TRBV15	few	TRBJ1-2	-	TGTGCCACCAGCAGAGATAGGGCGGGCAACACCTTC	CATSRDRAGNTF
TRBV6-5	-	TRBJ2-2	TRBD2	TGTGCCAGCAGTCCCGGGACTAGCGGAAACACCGGGGAGCTGTTTTTT	CASSPGTSGNTGELFF
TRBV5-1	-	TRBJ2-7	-	TGCGCCAGCAGCTCGCTTGGACCTTTCTCCTACGAGCAGTACTTC	CASSSLGPFSYEQYF
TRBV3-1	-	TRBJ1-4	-	TGTGCCAGCAGCCAGCGCCGGGACGGGAATGAAAAACTGTTTTTT	CASSQRRDGNEKLFF
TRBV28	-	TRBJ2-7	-	TGTGCCAGCAGTTTCCACGAGCAGTACTTC	CASSFHEQYF
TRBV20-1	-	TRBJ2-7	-	TGCAGTGCTAGCCCCTCCTTGTGGTACGAGCAGTACTTC	CSASPSLWYEQYF
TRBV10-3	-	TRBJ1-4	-	TGTGCCATCAGTGAGCTCGGCCGGGGGCCTAATGAAAAACTGTTTTTT	CAISELGRGPNEKLFF
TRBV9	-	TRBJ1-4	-	TGTGCCAGCAGCGTAGGGCCAGGGGAGGGTGAAAAACTGTTTTTT	CASSVGPGEGEKLFF
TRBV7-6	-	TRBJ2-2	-	TGTGCCAGCAGCTCCCGGACAGCGAACACCGGGGAGCTGTTTTTT	CASSSRTANTGELFF
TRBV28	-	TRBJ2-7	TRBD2	TGTGCCAGCAGTATCGGACTAGCGGGGACCCCCTACGAGCAGTACTTC	CASSIGLAGTPYEQYF
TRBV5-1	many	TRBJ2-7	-	TGCGCCAGCAGCCCCAACAGCTACGAGCAGTACTTC	CASSPNSYEQYF
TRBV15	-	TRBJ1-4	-	TGTGCCACCAGCAGTCGCGGGGGGAGTGAAAAACTGTTTTTT	CATSSRGGSEKLFF
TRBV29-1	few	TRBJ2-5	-	TGCAGCGTTGTCCGGTGGGTCCGGCAAGAGACCCAGTACTTC	CSVVRWVRQETQYF
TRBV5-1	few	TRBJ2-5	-	TGCGCCAGCAGCTTGTGGGGCGGGATGGAGACCCAGTACTTC	CASSLWGGMETQYF
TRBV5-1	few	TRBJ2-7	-	TGCGCCAGCAGCAGGGGCTCAGGCTACGAGCAGTACTTC	CASSRGSGYEQYF
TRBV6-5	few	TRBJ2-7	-	TGTGCCAGCAGTTACTCGACACTTTCGGGGCAGTACTTC	CASSYSTLSGQYF
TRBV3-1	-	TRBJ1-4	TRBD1	TGTGCCAGCAGCCAAATGGACAGGCGAGAAAAACTGTTTTTT	CASSQMDRREKLFF
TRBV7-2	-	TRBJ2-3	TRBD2	TGTGCCAGCAGCACGTGGACTAGCGGAATCGCAGATACGCAGTATTTT	CASSTWTSGIADTQYF
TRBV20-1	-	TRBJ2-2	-	TGCAGTGCTAGAGCAAGGCGGAGGGAGCTGTTTTTT	CSARARRRELFF
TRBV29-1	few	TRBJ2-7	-	TGCAGCGCCGAGGACATCAACTACGAGCAGTACTTC	CSAEDINYEQYF
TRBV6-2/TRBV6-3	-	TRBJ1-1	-	TGTGCCAGCAGTCCCCAGGGGACTGAAGCTTTCTTT	CASSPQGTEAFF
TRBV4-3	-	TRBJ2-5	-	TGCGCCAGCAGCCAACAGACAGGCCGCCAAGAGACCCAGTACTTC	CASSQQTGRQETQYF
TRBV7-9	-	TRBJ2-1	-	TGTGCCAGCAGCACCCTTTACAAACCGGACCGGCGTGAGCAGTTCTTC	CASSTLYKPDRREQFF
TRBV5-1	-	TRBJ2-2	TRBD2	TGCGCCAGCAGCCCCTCGGGAGGGAGCACCGGGGAGCTGTTTTTT	CASSPSGGSTGELFF
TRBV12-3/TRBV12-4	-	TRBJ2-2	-	TGTGCCAGCAGCCGCAGGGGTCTTAACACCGGGGAGCTGTTTTTT	CASSRRGLNTGELFF
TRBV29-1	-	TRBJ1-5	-	TGCAGCGTTGGGTTCAGTCCCAATCAGCCCCAGCATTTT	CSVGFSPNQPQHF
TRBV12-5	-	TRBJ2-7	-	TGTGCTAGTGGCAAGGGACACTACGAGCAGTACTTC	CASGKGHYEQYF
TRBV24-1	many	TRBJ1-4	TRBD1	TGTGCCACCAGTGACTCACAGGGGGTCCCCCATAATGAAAAACTGTTTTTT	CATSDSQGVPHNEKLFF
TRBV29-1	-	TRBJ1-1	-	TGCAGCGCCGGGCGGGAGGACACGAACACTGAAGCTTTCTTT	CSAGREDTNTEAFF
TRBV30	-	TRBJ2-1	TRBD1	TGTGCCTGGAGCACCGACAGGGCCGAACGGTTCTTC	CAWSTDRAERFF
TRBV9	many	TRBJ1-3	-	TGTGCCAGCAGCTCCTTGACGGGGAGCTCTGGAAACACCATATATTTT	CASSSLTGSSGNTIYF
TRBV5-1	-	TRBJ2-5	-	TGCGCCAGCAGCTACGGGGACCTCCAAGAGACCCAGTACTTC	CASSYGDLQETQYF
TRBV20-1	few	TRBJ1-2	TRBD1	TGCAGTGCTCCGGGGAGGACAGGCGACTATGGCTACACCTTC	CSAPGRTGDYGYTF
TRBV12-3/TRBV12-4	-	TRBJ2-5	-	TGTGCCAGCAGTTTAGCGGCCCGACAGGAGGTTCGAGAGACCCAGTACTTC	CASSLAARQEVRETQYF
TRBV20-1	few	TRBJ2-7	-	TGCAGTGCCCATGGACGACTAGCCTACGAGCAGTACTTC	CSAHGRLAYEQYF
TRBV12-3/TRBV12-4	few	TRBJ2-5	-	TGTGCCAGCAGTTTTTATCAGGGGGAGACCCAGTACTTC	CASSFYQGETQYF
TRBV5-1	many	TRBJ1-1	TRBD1	TGCGCCAGCAGCCCGCCAGGGGGTCCCGAAGCTTTCTTT	CASSPPGGPEAFF
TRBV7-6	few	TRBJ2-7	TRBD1	TGTGCCAGCAGCTTAGCGGACAGGGGACTTGTCGAGCAGTACTTC	CASSLADRGLVEQYF
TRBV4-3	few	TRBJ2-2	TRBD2	TGCGCCAGCAGACCCGGGAGGCCAGATACCGGGGAGCTGTTTTTT	CASRPGRPDTGELFF
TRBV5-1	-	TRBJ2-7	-	TGCGCCAGCACCCTGGCCGGGACTGGGGACTACGAGCAGTACTTC	CASTLAGTGDYEQYF
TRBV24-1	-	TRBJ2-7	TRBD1	TGTGCCACCAGTGATTCGACAGGGAGCTCCTACGAGCAGTACTTC	CATSDSTGSSYEQYF
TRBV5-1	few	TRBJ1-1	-	TGCGCCAGCAGCTTTACAGCGAACACTGAAGCTTTCTTT	CASSFTANTEAFF
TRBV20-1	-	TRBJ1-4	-	TGCAGTGCTAGAATACAGGAAAAACTGTTTTTT	CSARIQEKLFF
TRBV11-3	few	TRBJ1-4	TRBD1	TGTGCCAGCAGGCCGACAGGGGCAAATGAAAAACTGTTTTTT	CASRPTGANEKLFF
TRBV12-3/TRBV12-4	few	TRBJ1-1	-	TGTGCCAGCAGCCCCAGGGTTGTGACTGAAGCTTTCTTT	CASSPRVVTEAFF
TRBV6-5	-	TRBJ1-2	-	TGTGCCAGCAGTTACCATGGGTCCGACTATGGCTACACCTTC	CASSYHGSDYGYTF
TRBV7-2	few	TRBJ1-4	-	TGTGCCACCAGGGCCCCAGCGGTTGAAAAACTGTTTTTT	CATRAPAVEKLFF
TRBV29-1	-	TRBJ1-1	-	TGCAGCGTGAAGGGGGATGCTGAAGCTTTCTTT	CSVKGDAEAFF
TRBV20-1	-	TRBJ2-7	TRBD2	TGCAGTGGAAGGGCTAGCGGGCTCCGCTACGAGCAGTACTTC	CSGRASGLRYEQYF
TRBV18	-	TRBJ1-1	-	TGTGCCAGCTCACCCACAACAGGGAACACTGAAGCTTTCTTT	CASSPTTGNTEAFF
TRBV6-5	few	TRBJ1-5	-	TGTGCCAGCAGTCCCCGGGAGCGCCAGCCCCAGCATTTT	CASSPRERQPQHF
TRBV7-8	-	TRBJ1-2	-	TGTGCCAGCAGCTTTGGAAGCTATGGCTACACCTTC	CASSFGSYGYTF